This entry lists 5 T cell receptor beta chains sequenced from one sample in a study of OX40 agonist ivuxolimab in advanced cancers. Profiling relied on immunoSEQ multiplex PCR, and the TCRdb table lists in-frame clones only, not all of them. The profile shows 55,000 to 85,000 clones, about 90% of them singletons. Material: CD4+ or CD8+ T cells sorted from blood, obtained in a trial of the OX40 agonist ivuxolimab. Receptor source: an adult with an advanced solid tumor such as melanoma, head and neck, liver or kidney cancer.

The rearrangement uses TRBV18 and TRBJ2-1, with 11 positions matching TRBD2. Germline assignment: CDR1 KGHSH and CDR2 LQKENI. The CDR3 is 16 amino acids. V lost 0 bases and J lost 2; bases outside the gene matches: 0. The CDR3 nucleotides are TGTGCCAGCTCACCACCTAGCGGGGGGGCCTACAATGAGCAGTTCTTC. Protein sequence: CASSPPSGGAYNEQFF.

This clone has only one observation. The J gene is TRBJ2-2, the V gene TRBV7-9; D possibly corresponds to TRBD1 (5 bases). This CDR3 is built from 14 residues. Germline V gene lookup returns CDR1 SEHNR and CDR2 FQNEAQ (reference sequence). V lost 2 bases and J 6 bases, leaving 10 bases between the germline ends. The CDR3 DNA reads TGTGCCAGCAGCTTATCGACAGTCTCCGGGGAGCTGTTTTTT. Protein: CASSLSTVSGELFF.

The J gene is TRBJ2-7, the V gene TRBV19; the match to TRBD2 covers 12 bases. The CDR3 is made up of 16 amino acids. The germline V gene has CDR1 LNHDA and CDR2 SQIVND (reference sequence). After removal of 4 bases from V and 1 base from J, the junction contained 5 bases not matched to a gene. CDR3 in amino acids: CASSKGGLAGSYEQYF. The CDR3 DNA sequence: TGTGCCAGTAGTAAAGGGGGACTAGCGGGTTCCTACGAGCAGTACTTC.

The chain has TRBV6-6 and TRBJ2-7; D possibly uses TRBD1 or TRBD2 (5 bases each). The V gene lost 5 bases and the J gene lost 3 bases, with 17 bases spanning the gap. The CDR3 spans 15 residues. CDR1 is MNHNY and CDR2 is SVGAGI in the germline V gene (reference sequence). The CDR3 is CASSPGTGNNYEQYF. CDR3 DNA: TGTGCCAGCAGTCCCGGGACCGGCAACAACTACGAGCAGTACTTC.

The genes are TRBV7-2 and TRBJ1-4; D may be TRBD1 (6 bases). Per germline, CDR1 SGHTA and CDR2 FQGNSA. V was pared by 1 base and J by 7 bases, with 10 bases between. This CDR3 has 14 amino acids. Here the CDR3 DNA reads TGTGCCAGCAGCTTAGGGGGGCGCGGTGAAAAACTGTTTTTT. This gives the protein CASSLGGRGEKLFF.